Listed here are 19 T cell receptor beta chains from one sample, sequenced in a study of T cell responses to AZD1222 COVID-19 vaccine. Using immunoSEQ multiplex PCR, the repertoire was profiled, and TCRdb retains in-frame clones only, with some absent. The sample gives 150,000 to 180,000 clones, about 88% of which show up once; under 20% is in the top ten. The input for sequencing was peripheral blood, taken on day 0 of AZD1222 vaccination. These receptors were collected from an adult in good health.

This clone has just a few counts. V gene TRBV12-5 combines with J gene TRBJ2-5, with TRBD1 identical over 7 bases. The germline CDR1 and CDR2 sequences are LGHNT and FRNRAP. V dropped 1 base and J dropped 3; count of bases not matched to a gene: 5. The CDR3 has 15 residues. The CDR3 loop is CASGLGRTGEETQYF. The CDR3 region has the DNA TGTGCTAGTGGTTTGGGCCGAACAGGGGAAGAGACCCAGTACTTC. The whole variable domain, filled in from reference TRBV12-5 and TRBJ2-5, reads DARVTQTPRHKVTEMGQEVTMRCQPILGHNTVFWYRQTMMQGLELLAYFRNRAPLDDSGMPKDRFSAEMPDATLATLKIQPSEPRDSAVYFCASGLGRTGEETQYFGPGTRLLVL.

The rearrangement links TRBV3-1 (or the pseudogene TRBV3-2) to TRBJ1-1; no clear D gene. This CDR3 region has 15 residues. Trimming took off 2 bases at V and 4 bases at J, with 14 bases between the two ends. CDR1 and CDR2 (germline): LGHDT, YNNKEL (reference sequence). As DNA, the CDR3 is TGTGCCAGCAGCCAAAGGTTCGGGAGTCCCACTGAAGCTTTCTTT. This sequence encodes CASSQRFGSPTEAFF.

The V and J genes are TRBV10-1 and TRBJ2-3; TRBD2 agrees at 9 bases. Germline-derived CDR1 and CDR2 are WNHNN and SYGVQD (reference sequence). This CDR3 is 16 amino acids long. V lost 6 bases to trimming and J lost 4 bases; unmatched junction nucleotides: 11. CDR3 nucleotide sequence: TGCGCCAGCAGCGCCGGGACTAGCAGGTTGGCAGATACGCAGTATTTT. Amino acids: CASSAGTSRLADTQYF.

The rearrangement uses TRBV6-2 or TRBV6-3 and TRBJ2-7; D might be TRBD1 or TRBD2, each matching 6 bases. This CDR3 is 15 amino acids long. Trimming pared 5 bases from V and 6 bases from J, leaving 20 bases between. Germline V gene sequence: CDR1 MNHEY, CDR2 SVGEGT. The CDR3 spells CASSSRGRGQTEQYF. CDR3 in DNA: TGTGCCAGCAGTAGCCGGGGGCGGGGCCAAACCGAGCAGTACTTC.

The chain combines TRBV29-1 with TRBJ1-4; D remains unclear. The CDR3 is 13 amino acids. With 4 bases removed from V and 0 bases from J, the gap between germline ends came to 6 bases. The germline CDR1 and CDR2 sequences are SQVTM and ANQGSEA. CDR3 nucleotides: TGCAGCGTTGGTTCGGCAACTAATGAAAAACTGTTTTTT. Amino acid sequence: CSVGSATNEKLFF.

The chain carries TRBV6-5 and TRBJ2-1; possible D gene TRBD1, 5 bases. The V end lost 5 bases, the J end lost 7 bases, and 6 bases lay between the germline ends. In germline, CDR1 is MNHEY, CDR2 SVGAGI. The CDR3 is 11 amino acids. The CDR3 DNA is TGTGCCAGCAGTAGGGGTAATGAGCAGTTCTTC. It yields the protein CASSRGNEQFF.

The chain employs TRBV29-1 and TRBJ2-7; 9 positions agree with TRBD1. Germline V gene sequence: CDR1 SQVTM, CDR2 ANQGSEA. CDR3 length equals 14 residues. J was trimmed by 4 bases and V by 7 bases; bases with no gene match: 11. The CDR3 DNA follows: TGCAGCGCTTTGACAGGGGGGGCGAGTTACGAGCAGTACTTC. Its protein product is CSALTGGASYEQYF.

The chain joins TRBV2 to TRBJ1-1, with TRBD1 as a possible D gene (6 bases). Germline values: CDR1 SNHLY, CDR2 FYNNEI. The V gene lost 5 bases and the J gene lost 6 bases, with 10 bases spanning the gap. The CDR3 runs to 12 residues. CDR3 amino acids: CASSKEGAEAFF. CDR3 coding DNA: TGTGCCAGCAGTAAAGAGGGGGCTGAAGCTTTCTTT.

The rearrangement links TRBV28 to TRBJ1-2; TRBD1 matches 11 bases. Germline values: CDR1 MDHEN, CDR2 SYDVKM. The CDR3 totals 15 residues. Germline trimming cut 0 bases from V and 3 bases from J; bases unmatched to any gene: 0. The chain's CDR3 is CASSLWGQGDYGYTF. In nucleotides, the CDR3 is TGTGCCAGCAGTTTATGGGGACAGGGGGACTATGGCTACACCTTC.

The chain recombines TRBV5-4 with TRBJ2-2; D not resolved. Trimming took off 4 bases at V and 4 bases at J, with 5 bases between the two ends. Germline V gene data show CDR1 as SGHNT and CDR2 as YYREEE (reference sequence). This CDR3 region has 12 residues. CDR3 loop: CASSPGTGELFF. The CDR3 coding sequence is TGTGCCAGCAGCCCGGGCACCGGGGAGCTGTTTTTT.

The V and J genes are TRBV11-2 and TRBJ1-1; D is perhaps TRBD1 (6 bases). Germline V gene data show CDR1 as SGHAT and CDR2 as FQNNGV. The CDR3 loop spans 13 amino acids. V was cut by 5 bases and J by 7 bases, with 14 bases left in between. The CDR3 region is CASSIIGQSEAFF. The CDR3 DNA is TGTGCCAGCAGCATAATCGGACAGAGTGAAGCTTTCTTT. The full variable domain, its missing parts supplied by reference TRBV11-2 and TRBJ1-1, is EAGVAQSPRYKIIEKRQSVAFWCNPISGHATLYWYQQILGQGPKLLIQFQNNGVVDDSQLPKDRFSAERLKGVDSTLKIQPAKLEDSAVYLCASSIIGQSEAFFGQGTRLTVV.

The chain couples TRBV9 to TRBJ2-3, with unresolved D. V gave up 3 bases and J gave up 2 bases, with 7 bases separating them. Germline V lookup: CDR1 SGDLS, CDR2 YYNGEE. The CDR3 is 13 residues long. CDR3 sequence (DNA): TGTGCCAGCAGCGCTCTGATCACAGATACGCAGTATTTT. Amino acid sequence: CASSALITDTQYF.

In this sample, this clone turned up a few times. The chain carries TRBV6-2 or TRBV6-3 and TRBJ1-5; D ambiguous. The V and J ends lost 2 bases and 10 bases respectively, with 18 bases between them. Germline CDR1 reads MNHEY; CDR2 reads SVGEGT. This CDR3 region has 15 residues. CDR3 sequence (DNA): TGTGCCAGCAGTTACCAGGAGCCTTCAAGTAATCCCCAGCATTTT. Its protein is CASSYQEPSSNPQHF.

V gene TRBV5-1 combines with J gene TRBJ2-3; D possibly corresponds to TRBD2 (6 bases). Trimming left V 1 base short and J 6 bases short, with 15 bases between. Germline V gives CDR1 SGHRS, CDR2 YFSETQ. The CDR3 loop spans 15 amino acids. CDR3 coding DNA: TGCGCCAGCAGCTTGCGACGGGAGAGTAAGGATACGCAGTATTTT. It encodes CASSLRRESKDTQYF. The full variable domain, with the rest looked up from reference TRBV5-1 and TRBJ2-3, is KAGVTQTPRYLIKTRGQQVTLSCSPISGHRSVSWYQQTPGQGLQFLFEYFSETQRNKGNFPGRFSGRQFSNSRSEMNVSTLELGDSALYLCASSLRRESKDTQYFGPGTRLTVL.

J is TRBJ1-5 and V is TRBV6-5, with D possibly matching TRBD1 (5 bases). Between the trimmed V and J ends, which lost 7 bases and 4 bases, there was a span of 11 bases. The CDR3 totals 13 residues. Looked up from germline, CDR1 is MNHEY and CDR2 is SVGAGI. CDR3 DNA sequence: TGTGCCAGCACCCGGGACGTTAATCAGCCCCAGCATTTT. Its protein product is CASTRDVNQPQHF.

The V and J genes are TRBV6-6 and TRBJ1-1, with D hard to call. CDR1 is MNHNY, CDR2 SVGAGI, per germline (reference sequence). The V end was cut by 6 bases, the J end by 3 bases, with 2 bases between. This CDR3 is built from 10 residues. CDR3 in DNA: TGTGCCAGCAGGGACACTGAAGCTTTCTTT. This translates into CASRDTEAFF.

The CDR3 sequence: CASSTRTGPLYEQYF. DNA of the CDR3: TGTGCCAGCAGTACACGGACAGGGCCTCTATACGAGCAGTACTTC. The chain uses TRBV6-2 or TRBV6-3 and TRBJ2-7; 8 bases are a match to TRBD1. The germline CDR1 and CDR2 sequences are MNHEY and SVGEGT. This CDR3 has 15 amino acids. J lost 4 bases, V lost 5 bases, and 10 bases had no gene match.

This clone appeared a single time. This CDR3 is CASSGGVTGGRDYGYTF. In DNA form, the CDR3 reads TGTGCCAGTAGTGGAGGGGTGACAGGGGGCCGGGACTATGGCTACACCTTC. The V call is TRBV19, the J call TRBJ1-2; 10 bases map to TRBD1. J was trimmed by 3 bases and V by 5 bases; bases with no gene match: 12. CDR3 length: 17 amino acids. Looked up from germline, CDR1 is LNHDA and CDR2 is SQIVND (reference sequence).

This rearrangement joins TRBV7-8 to TRBJ2-3; 12 bases match TRBD2. This CDR3 has 15 residues. The junction had 0 bases not matched to a gene; V was cut back by 1 base and J by 4 bases. Germline CDR1 SGHVS, CDR2 FQNEAQ. This CDR3 reads CASSLGLAGADTQYF. In DNA, the CDR3 is TGTGCCAGCAGCTTAGGACTAGCGGGAGCAGATACGCAGTATTTT.